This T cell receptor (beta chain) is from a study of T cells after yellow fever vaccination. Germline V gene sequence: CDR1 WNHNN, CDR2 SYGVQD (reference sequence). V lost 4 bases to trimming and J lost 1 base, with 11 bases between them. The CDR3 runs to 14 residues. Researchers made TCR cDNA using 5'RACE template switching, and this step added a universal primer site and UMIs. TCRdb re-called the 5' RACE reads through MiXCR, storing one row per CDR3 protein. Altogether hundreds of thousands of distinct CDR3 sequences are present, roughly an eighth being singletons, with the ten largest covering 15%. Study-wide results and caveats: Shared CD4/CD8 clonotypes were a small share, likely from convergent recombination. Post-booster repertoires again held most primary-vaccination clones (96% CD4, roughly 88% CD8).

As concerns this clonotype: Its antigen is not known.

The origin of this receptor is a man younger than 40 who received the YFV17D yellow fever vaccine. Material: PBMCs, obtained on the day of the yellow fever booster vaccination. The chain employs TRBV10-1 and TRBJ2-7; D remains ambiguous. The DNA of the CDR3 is TGCGCCAGCAGTGTTAGCCGAGGTTCCTACGAGCAGTACTTC. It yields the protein CASSVSRGSYEQYF.